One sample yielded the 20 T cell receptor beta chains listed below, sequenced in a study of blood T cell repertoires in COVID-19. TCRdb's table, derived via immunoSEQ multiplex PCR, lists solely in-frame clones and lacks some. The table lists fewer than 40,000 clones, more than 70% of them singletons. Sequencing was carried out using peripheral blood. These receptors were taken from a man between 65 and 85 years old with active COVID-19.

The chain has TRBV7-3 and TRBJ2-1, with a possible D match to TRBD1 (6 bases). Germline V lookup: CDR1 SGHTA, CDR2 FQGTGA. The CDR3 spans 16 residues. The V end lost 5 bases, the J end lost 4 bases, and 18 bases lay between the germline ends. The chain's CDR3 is CASSPIGRTAYNEQFF. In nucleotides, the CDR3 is TGTGCCAGCAGCCCGATAGGCAGGACAGCTTACAATGAGCAGTTCTTC.

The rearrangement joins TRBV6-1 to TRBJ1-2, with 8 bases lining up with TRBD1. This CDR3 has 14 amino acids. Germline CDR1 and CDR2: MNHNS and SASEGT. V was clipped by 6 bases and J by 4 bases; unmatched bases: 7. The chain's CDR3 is CASRAGTGPYGYTF. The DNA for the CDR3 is TGTGCCAGCAGGGCAGGGACAGGCCCCTATGGCTACACCTTC.

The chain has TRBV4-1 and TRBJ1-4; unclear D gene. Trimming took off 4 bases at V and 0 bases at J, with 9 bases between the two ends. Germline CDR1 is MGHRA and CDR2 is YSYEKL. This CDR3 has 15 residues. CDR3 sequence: CASSLSGTTNEKLFF. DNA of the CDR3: TGCGCCAGCAGCCTCAGCGGGACAACTAATGAAAAACTGTTTTTT.

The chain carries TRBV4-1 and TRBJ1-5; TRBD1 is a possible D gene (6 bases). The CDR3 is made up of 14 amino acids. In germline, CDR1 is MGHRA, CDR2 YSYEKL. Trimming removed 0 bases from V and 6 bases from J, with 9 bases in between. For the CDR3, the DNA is TGCGCCAGCAGCCAAGACCGGACAGTTCAGCCCCAGCATTTT. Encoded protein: CASSQDRTVQPQHF.

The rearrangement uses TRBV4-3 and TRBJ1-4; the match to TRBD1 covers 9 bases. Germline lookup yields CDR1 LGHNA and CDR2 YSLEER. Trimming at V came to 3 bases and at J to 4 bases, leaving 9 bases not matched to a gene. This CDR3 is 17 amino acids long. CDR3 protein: CASSQRYRGPVNEKLFF. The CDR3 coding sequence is TGCGCCAGCAGCCAGAGATACAGGGGGCCGGTTAATGAAAAACTGTTTTTT.

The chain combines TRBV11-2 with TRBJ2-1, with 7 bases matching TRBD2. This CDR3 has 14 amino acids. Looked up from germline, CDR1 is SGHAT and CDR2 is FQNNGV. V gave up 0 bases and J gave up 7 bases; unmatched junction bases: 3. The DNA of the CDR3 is TGTGCCAGCAGCTTAGATCTGGGGGGGAATGAGCAGTTCTTC. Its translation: CASSLDLGGNEQFF. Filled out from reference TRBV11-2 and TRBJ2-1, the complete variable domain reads EAGVAQSPRYKIIEKRQSVAFWCNPISGHATLYWYQQILGQGPKLLIQFQNNGVVDDSQLPKDRFSAERLKGVDSTLKIQPAKLEDSAVYLCASSLDLGGNEQFFGPGTRLTVL.

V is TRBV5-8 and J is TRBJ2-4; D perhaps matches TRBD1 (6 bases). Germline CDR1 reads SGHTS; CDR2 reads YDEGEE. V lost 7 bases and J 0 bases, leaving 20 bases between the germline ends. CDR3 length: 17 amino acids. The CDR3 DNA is TGTGCCAGCGGCGGAAGGGCAGGGGTTTTAGCCAAAAACATTCAGTACTTC. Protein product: CASGGRAGVLAKNIQYF.

Written as DNA, the CDR3 is TGCGCCAGCAGCTTGCGCCCCCAGGAGACCCAGTACTTC. Translating gives CASSLRPQETQYF. The gene calls are TRBV5-1 and TRBJ2-5; D not certain. Germline CDR1 is SGHRS and CDR2 is YFSETQ. This CDR3 contains 13 residues. The V end lost 1 base, the J end lost 5 bases, and 9 bases lay between the germline ends.

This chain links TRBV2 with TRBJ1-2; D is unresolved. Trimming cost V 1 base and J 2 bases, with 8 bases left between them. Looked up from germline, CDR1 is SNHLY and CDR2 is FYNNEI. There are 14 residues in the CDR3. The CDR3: CASSEGPSNYGYTF. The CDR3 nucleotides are TGTGCCAGCAGTGAAGGGCCTTCAAACTATGGCTACACCTTC. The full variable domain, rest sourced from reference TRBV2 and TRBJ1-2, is EPEVTQTPSHQVTQMGQEVILRCVPISNHLYFYWYRQILGQKVEFLVSFYNNEISEKSEIFDDQFSVERPDGSNFTLKIRSTKLEDSAMYFCASSEGPSNYGYTFGSGTRLTVV.

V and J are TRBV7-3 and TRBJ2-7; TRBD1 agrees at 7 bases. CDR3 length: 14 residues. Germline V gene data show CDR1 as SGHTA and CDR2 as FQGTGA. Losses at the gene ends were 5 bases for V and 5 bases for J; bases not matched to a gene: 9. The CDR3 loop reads CASSLRDSSNEQYF. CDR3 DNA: TGTGCCAGCAGCCTCCGGGACAGCTCGAACGAGCAGTACTTC.

CDR3 sequence (DNA): TGCGCCAGCAGCTTTCTAGCCCCCACTGAAGCTTTCTTT. Translating it yields CASSFLAPTEAFF. The V and J genes are TRBV5-1 and TRBJ1-1; D is undetermined. In germline, CDR1 is SGHRS, CDR2 YFSETQ. This CDR3 is 13 amino acids long. Trimming removed 2 bases at V and 4 bases at J, with 9 bases between.

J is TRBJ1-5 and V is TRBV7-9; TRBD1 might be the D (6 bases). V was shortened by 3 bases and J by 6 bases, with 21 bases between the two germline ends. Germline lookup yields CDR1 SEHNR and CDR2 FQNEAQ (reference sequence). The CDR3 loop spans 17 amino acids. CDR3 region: CASSLNPQGGRPQPQHF. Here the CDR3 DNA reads TGTGCCAGCAGCTTGAACCCACAGGGTGGTAGGCCTCAGCCCCAGCATTTT.

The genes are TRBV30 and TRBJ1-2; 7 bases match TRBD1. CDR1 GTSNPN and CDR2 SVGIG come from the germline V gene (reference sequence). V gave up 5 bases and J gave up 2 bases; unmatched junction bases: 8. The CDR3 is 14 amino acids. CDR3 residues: CAWGRDSLNYGYTF. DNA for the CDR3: TGTGCCTGGGGGCGGGACAGCCTGAACTATGGCTACACCTTC.

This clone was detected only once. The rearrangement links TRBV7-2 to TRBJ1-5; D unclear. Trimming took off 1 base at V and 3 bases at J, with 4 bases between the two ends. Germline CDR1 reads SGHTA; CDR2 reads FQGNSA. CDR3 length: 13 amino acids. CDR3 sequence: CASSLGHNQPQHF. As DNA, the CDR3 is TGTGCCAGCAGCTTAGGGCACAATCAGCCCCAGCATTTT.

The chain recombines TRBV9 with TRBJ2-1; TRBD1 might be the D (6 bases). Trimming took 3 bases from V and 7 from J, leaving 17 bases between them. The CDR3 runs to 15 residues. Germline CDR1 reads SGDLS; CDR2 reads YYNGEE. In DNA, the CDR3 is TGTGCCAGCAGCGCAACAGGGAATTACATAAATGAGCAGTTCTTC. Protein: CASSATGNYINEQFF.

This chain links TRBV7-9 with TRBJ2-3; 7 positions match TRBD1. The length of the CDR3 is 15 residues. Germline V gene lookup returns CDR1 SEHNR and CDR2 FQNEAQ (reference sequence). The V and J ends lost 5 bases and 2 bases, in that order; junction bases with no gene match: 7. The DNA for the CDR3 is TGTGCCAGCAGCGCGCGACAGGGAATCACAGATACGCAGTATTTT. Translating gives CASSARQGITDTQYF.

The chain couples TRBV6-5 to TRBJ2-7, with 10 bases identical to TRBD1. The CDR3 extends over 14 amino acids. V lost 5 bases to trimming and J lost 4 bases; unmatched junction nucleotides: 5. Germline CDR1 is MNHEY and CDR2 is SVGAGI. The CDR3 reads CASSLDRGQYEQYF. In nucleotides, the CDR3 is TGTGCCAGCAGTCTAGACAGGGGGCAATACGAGCAGTACTTC.

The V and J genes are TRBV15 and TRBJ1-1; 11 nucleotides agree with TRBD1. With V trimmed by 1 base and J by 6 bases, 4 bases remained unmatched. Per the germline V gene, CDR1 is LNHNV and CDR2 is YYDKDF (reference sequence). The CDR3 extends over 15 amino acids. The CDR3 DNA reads TGTGCCACCAGCAGAGCCGGACAGGGGGCGGCTGAAGCTTTCTTT. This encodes CATSRAGQGAAEAFF.

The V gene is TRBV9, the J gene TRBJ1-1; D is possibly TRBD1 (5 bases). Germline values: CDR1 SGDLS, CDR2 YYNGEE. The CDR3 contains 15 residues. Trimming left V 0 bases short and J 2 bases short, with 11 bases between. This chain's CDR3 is CASSVGGVYNTEAFF. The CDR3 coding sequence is TGTGCCAGCAGCGTAGGGGGGGTTTACAACACTGAAGCTTTCTTT.

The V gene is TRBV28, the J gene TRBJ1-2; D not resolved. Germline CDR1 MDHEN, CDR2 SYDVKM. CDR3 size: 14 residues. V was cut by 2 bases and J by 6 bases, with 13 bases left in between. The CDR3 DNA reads TGTGCCAGCAGTTTAGCCCCGAGGGTAAATGGCTACACCTTC. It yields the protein CASSLAPRVNGYTF.